The sample holds one count of the clone carrying this TCR beta chain. These data belong to a study of blood T cell repertoires in COVID-19. Overall study: The United States, Italy and Spain were the sources of the acute and convalescent COVID-19 samples. From T cells, B-cell-depleted T cells, or PBMCs came the material, which was cDNA or gDNA.

Original analysis: Counts of nucleated cells, estimated from reference gene primer amplification, were obtained. Some clones are missing from TCRdb's copy, which holds only in-frame ones; the method was immunoSEQ multiplex PCR. The D gene and trimming were derived from the DNA, and the V and J assignments and clone size from that table. The sample carries about 260,000 clones, around 87% recorded once. V was pared by 12 bases and J by 3 bases, with 6 bases of the junction left unmatched. The germline V gene has CDR1 KGHDR and CDR2 SFDVKD. The CDR3 is 14 amino acids. Specimen: peripheral blood. The genes are TRBV24-1 and TRBJ2-2; 10 nucleotides align to TRBD2. This receptor was taken from a woman aged 40 to 50 who had recovered from COVID-19. For the CDR3, the DNA is TGTGCCGCCACCACTAGCGGGGACACCGGGGAGCTGTTTTTT. This encodes CAATTSGDTGELFF.